This T cell receptor beta chain was sequenced for a study of T-cell reconstitution after alpha-beta-depleted transplantation in children (TCRdb year 2016). Background for the entire study: The study quantitatively tracked T-cell immune reconstitution after TCRalphabeta/CD19-depleted allogeneic hematopoietic cell transplantation in children using TCR repertoire profiling. Study-wide conclusions, independent of this receptor: Over the following months the frequencies of hyperexpanded clones went down, and after one year T-cell counts and TCRbeta diversity were mostly credited to newly produced T cells. In some patients, high TCRbeta diversity at day 60 was attributed to recipient T cells and intrathymic progenitors that had survived conditioning. The apparently early recovery of alphabetaT-cell counts about two months after transplant reportedly depended on only several hundred rapidly expanded clones that came from non-depleted graft cells.

Taken from cysteine to phenylalanine, the CDR3 has 15 residues. Kept here is only the CDR3 DNA, which spans 45 bases and is read in frame from base 1. The CDR1 and CDR2 encoded by the germline V gene (reference sequence) are DFQATT and SNEGSKA. The V and J ends are trimmed by 0 bases and 6 bases, leaving 16 bases between them. Explained via the paper, the treatment or condition label denotes: allogeneic hematopoietic cell transplantation with graft depleted of TCRalphabeta T cells and CD19 B cells. The children who served as transplant recipients had been given grafts of TCRalphabeta/CD19-depleted allogeneic hematopoietic cells. Libraries were made using PCR. The instrument was an Illumina HiSeq 2500. Molecular barcoding was employed in the preparation of TCR libraries, with unique molecular identifiers being used to normalize TCRbeta repertoire quantification. The public reads were reprocessed in TCRdb via fastp at Q25 and MiXCR, keeping in-frame beta chains. Entries that share a CDR3 protein sequence are merged under the most common genes and DNA. This sample holds about 980,000 distinct CDR3 sequences; around 30% were observed only once. The ten largest make up roughly 27% of the sample.

A note on this clonotype: What antigen it recognizes has not been identified. No base-level quality is on record; no much larger clone is a single base apart.

The specimen was PBMCs, mostly from graft donor cells, collected 360 days after TCRalphabeta/CD19-depleted stem cell transplant. This sequence was found in a boy younger than two who had a stem cell transplant for SCID, so the T cells may come from the graft donor. The sequence joins TRBV20-1 to TRBJ2-3; a confident D gene designation cannot be given. At the DNA level, the sequence is TGCAGTGCTAGAGATCCAACAACTTCAGCGGATACGCAGTATTTT. Translation gives CSARDPTTSADTQYF.